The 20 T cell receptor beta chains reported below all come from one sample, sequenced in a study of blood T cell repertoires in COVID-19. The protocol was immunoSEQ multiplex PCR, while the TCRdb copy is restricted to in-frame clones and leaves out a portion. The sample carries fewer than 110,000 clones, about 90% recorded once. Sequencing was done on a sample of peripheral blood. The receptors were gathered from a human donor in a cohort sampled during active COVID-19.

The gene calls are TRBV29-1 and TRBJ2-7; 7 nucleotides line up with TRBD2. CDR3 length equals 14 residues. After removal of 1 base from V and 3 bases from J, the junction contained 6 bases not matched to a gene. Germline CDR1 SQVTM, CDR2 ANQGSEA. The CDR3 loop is CSVEGGGKGYEQYF. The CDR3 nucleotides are TGCAGCGTTGAAGGGGGAGGGAAGGGCTACGAGCAGTACTTC.

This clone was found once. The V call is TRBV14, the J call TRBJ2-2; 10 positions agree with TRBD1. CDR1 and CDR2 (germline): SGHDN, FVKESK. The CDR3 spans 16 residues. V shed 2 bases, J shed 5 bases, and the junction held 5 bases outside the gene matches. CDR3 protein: CASSQRTGGRTGELFF. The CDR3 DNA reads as TGTGCCAGCAGCCAACGGACAGGGGGTCGGACCGGGGAGCTGTTTTTT.

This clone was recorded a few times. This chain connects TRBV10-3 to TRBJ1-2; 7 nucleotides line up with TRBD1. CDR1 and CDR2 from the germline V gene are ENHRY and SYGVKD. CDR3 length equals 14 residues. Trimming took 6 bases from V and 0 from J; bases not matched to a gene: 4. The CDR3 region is CAIRDRASNYGYTF. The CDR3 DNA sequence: TGTGCCATCAGAGACAGGGCTTCTAACTATGGCTACACCTTC.

CDR3 loop: CASSRNRGLNTEAFF. The CDR3 nucleotides read TGTGCCAGCAGCCGGAACAGGGGGTTGAACACTGAAGCTTTCTTT. V is TRBV3-1 (or the pseudogene TRBV3-2) and J is TRBJ1-1, with 8 bases lining up with TRBD1. The J segment lost 0 bases and the V segment lost 4 bases, leaving 4 bases of the junction unmatched. CDR1 and CDR2 (germline): LGHDT, YNNKEL (reference sequence). The CDR3 covers 15 residues.

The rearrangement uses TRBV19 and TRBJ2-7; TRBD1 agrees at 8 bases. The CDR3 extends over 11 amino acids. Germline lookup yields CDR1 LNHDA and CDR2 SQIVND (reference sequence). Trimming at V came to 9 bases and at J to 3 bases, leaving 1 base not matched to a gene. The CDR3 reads CASGQGYEQYF. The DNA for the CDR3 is TGTGCCAGCGGACAGGGCTACGAGCAGTACTTC.

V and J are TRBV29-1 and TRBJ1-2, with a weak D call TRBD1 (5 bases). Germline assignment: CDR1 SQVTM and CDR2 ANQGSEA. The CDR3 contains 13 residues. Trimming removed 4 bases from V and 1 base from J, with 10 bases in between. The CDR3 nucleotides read TGCAGCGTTGGACAGCTGATTAACTATGGCTACACCTTC. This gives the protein CSVGQLINYGYTF.

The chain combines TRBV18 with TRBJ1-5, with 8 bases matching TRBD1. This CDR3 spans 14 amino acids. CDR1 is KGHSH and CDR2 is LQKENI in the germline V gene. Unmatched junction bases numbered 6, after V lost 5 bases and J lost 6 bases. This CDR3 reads CASSSTGEGQPQHF. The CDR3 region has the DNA TGTGCCAGCTCATCGACAGGGGAGGGTCAGCCCCAGCATTTT. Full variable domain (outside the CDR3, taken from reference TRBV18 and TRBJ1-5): NAGVMQNPRHLVRRRGQEARLRCSPMKGHSHVYWYRQLPEEGLKFMVYLQKENIIDESGMPKERFSAEFPKEGPSILRIQQVVRGDSAAYFCASSSTGEGQPQHFGDGTRLSIL.

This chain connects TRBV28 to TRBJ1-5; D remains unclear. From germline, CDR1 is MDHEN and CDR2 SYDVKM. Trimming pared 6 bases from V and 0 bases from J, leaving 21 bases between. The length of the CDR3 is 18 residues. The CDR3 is CASSPPIPRVYSNQPQHF. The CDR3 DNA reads TGTGCCAGCAGCCCTCCCATCCCGAGGGTGTATAGCAATCAGCCCCAGCATTTT.

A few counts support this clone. CDR3 residues: CASTWGTGGDSPLHF. CDR3 DNA: TGTGCCAGCACGTGGGGGACAGGGGGCGATTCACCCCTCCACTTT. J is TRBJ1-6 and V is TRBV2, with 12 bases fitting TRBD1. The CDR3 runs 15 residues. Germline CDR1 SNHLY, CDR2 FYNNEI. With V trimmed by 7 bases and J by 8 bases, 6 bases remained unmatched.

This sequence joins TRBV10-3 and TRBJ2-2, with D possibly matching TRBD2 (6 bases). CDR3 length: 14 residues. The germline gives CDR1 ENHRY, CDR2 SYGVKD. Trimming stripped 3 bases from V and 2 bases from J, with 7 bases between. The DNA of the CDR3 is TGTGCCATCAGTGACGGGAGTAACACCGGGGAGCTGTTTTTT. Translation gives CAISDGSNTGELFF.

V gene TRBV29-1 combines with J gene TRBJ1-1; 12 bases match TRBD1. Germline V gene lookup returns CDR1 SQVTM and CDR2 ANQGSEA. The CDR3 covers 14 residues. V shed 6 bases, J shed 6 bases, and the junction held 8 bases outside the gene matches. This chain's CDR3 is CSVEDGTGGPEAFF. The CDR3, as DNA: TGCAGCGTCGAGGATGGGACAGGGGGCCCTGAAGCTTTCTTT.

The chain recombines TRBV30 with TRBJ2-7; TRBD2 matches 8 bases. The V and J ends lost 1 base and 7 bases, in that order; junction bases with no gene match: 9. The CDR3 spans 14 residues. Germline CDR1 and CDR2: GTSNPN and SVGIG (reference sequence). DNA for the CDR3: TGTGCCTGGAGTGCCGGGACTAGAGGAGGAGAGCAGTACTTC. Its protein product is CAWSAGTRGGEQYF.

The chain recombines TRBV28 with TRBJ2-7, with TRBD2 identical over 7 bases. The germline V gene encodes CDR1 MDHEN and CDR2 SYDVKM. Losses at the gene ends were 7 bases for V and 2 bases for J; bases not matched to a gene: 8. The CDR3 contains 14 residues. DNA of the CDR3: TGTGCCAGCATTAGAGCCGGGGGGACCTACGAGCAGTACTTC. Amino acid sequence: CASIRAGGTYEQYF. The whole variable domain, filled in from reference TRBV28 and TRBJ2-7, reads DVKVTQSSRYLVKRTGEKVFLECVQDMDHENMFWYRQDPGLGLRLIYFSYDVKMKEKGDIPEGYSVSREKKERFSLILESASTNQTSMYLCASIRAGGTYEQYFGPGTRLTVT.

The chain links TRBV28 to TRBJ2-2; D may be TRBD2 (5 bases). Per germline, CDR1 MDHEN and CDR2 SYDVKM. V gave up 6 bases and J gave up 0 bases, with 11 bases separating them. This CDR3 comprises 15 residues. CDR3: CASRPADANTGELFF. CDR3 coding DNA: TGTGCCAGCAGGCCAGCGGACGCGAACACCGGGGAGCTGTTTTTT. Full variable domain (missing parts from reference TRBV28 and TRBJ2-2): DVKVTQSSRYLVKRTGEKVFLECVQDMDHENMFWYRQDPGLGLRLIYFSYDVKMKEKGDIPEGYSVSREKKERFSLILESASTNQTSMYLCASRPADANTGELFFGEGSRLTVL.

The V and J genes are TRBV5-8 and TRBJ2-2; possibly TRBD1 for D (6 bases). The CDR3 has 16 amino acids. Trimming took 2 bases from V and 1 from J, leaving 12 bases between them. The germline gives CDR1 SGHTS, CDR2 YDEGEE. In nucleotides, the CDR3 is TGTGCCAGCAGCTTCAGGGGATACGGGAACACCGGGGAGCTGTTTTTT. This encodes CASSFRGYGNTGELFF.

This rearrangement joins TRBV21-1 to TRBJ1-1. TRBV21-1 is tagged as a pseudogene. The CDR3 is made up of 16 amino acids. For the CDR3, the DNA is TGTGCCAGCAGCAAAGGAATGAGGGACTCGAACACTGAAGCTTTCTTT. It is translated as CASSKGMRDSNTEAFF.

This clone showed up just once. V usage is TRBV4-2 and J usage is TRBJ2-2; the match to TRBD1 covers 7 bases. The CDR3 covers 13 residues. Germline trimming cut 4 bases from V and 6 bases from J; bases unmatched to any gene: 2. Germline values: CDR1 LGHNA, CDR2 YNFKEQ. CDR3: CASSRDRAGELFF. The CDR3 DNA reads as TGTGCCAGCAGCCGAGACAGGGCCGGGGAGCTGTTTTTT.

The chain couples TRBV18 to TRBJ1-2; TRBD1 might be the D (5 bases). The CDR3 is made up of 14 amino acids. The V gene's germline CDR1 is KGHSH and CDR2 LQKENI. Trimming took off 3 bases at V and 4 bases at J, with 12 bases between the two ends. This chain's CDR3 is CASSPARAGYGYTF. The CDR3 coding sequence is TGTGCCAGCTCACCCGCCAGGGCAGGCTATGGCTACACCTTC. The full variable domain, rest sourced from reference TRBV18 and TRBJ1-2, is NAGVMQNPRHLVRRRGQEARLRCSPMKGHSHVYWYRQLPEEGLKFMVYLQKENIIDESGMPKERFSAEFPKEGPSILRIQQVVRGDSAAYFCASSPARAGYGYTFGSGTRLTVV.

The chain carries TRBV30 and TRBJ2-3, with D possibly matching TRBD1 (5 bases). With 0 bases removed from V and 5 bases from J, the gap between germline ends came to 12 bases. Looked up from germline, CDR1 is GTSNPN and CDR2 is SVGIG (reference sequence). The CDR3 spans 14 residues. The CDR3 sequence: CAWSVKGDRDTQYF. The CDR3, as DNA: TGTGCCTGGAGTGTAAAGGGCGACAGAGATACGCAGTATTTT. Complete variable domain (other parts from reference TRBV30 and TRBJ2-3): SQTIHQWPATLVQPVGSPLSLECTVEGTSNPNLYWYRQAAGRGLQLLFYSVGIGQISSEVPQNLSASRPQDRQFILSSKKLLLSDSGFYLCAWSVKGDRDTQYFGPGTRLTVL.

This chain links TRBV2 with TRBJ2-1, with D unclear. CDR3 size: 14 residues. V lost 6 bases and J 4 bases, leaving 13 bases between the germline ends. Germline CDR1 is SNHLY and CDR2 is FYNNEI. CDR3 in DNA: TGTGCCAGCAGACCCGACTTATTTTACAATGAGCAGTTCTTC. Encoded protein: CASRPDLFYNEQFF. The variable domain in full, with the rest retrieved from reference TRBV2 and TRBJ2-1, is EPEVTQTPSHQVTQMGQEVILRCVPISNHLYFYWYRQILGQKVEFLVSFYNNEISEKSEIFDDQFSVERPDGSNFTLKIRSTKLEDSAMYFCASRPDLFYNEQFFGPGTRLTVL.